The rows below give T cell receptor beta chains drawn from one sample of a study of T-cell reconstitution after alpha-beta-depleted transplantation in children. TCRdb re-derived calls from the PCR reads in MiXCR, one entry per CDR3 protein. Here the sample spans about 600,000 distinct CDR3 sequences, under 30% being singletons. The material was PBMCs, mostly from graft donor cells, obtained 360 days after TCRalphabeta/CD19-depleted stem cell transplant. These receptors were taken from a boy younger than two who had a stem cell transplant for acute myeloid leukemia, so the T cells may come from the graft donor. Each CDR3 is given with its conserved first and last residue. The order of the fields is D gene, J gene, V gene, clone size, CDR3 DNA, CDR3 protein. A D gene is named only where the DNA matches it firmly. Size values are once, few and many counts, or a class for expanded clones, and some rows have none.

. | TRBJ2-3 | TRBV29-1 | many | TGCAGCCATGCAGAAATCACAGATACGCAGTATTTT | CSHAEITDTQYF
. | TRBJ1-1 | TRBV20-1 | . | TGCAGTGCCGGGTCTCCCGCGAATGTGAACACTGAAGCTTTCTTT | CSAGSPANVNTEAFF
. | TRBJ1-1 | TRBV6-5 | . | TGTGCCAGCAGTACTCCTCAGGCGGCTTTCTTT | CASSTPQAAFF
TRBD1 | TRBJ2-7 | TRBV12-3/TRBV12-4 | many | TGTGCCAGCAGGACCGGGACAGGCCAGAACGAGCAGTACTTC | CASRTGTGQNEQYF
TRBD1 | TRBJ2-3 | TRBV3-1 | many | TGTGCCAGCAGCCAAGATCACAGGGGCGGAGATACGCAGTATTTT | CASSQDHRGGDTQYF
. | TRBJ2-2 | TRBV3-1 | few | TGTGCCAGCAGCCAAGATAGTGAGGAGGCAGAAGTCTTGAACACCGGGGAGCTGTTTTTT | CASSQDSEEAEVLNTGELFF
. | TRBJ1-2 | TRBV5-1 | . | TGCGCCAGCAGCTTGGAAACAGGGCGGGACTATGGCTACACCTTC | CASSLETGRDYGYTF
. | TRBJ2-3 | TRBV20-1 | many | TGCAGTGCTAGACGAAGGGTTCAAGGCAGTCGGGATACGCAGTATTTT | CSARRRVQGSRDTQYF
TRBD1 | TRBJ1-1 | TRBV6-5 | . | TGTGCCAGCAGTACTCCCGGGACAGGGGGAACTGAAGCTTTCTTT | CASSTPGTGGTEAFF
. | TRBJ2-1 | TRBV6-5 | many | TGTGCCAGCGGCGGACAAGAGGGGGACAATGAGCAGTTCTTC | CASGGQEGDNEQFF
TRBD1 | TRBJ1-4 | TRBV5-1 | many | TGCGCCAGCAGACCCGGGACAGGGGGCGAAAAACTGTTTTTT | CASRPGTGGEKLFF
TRBD2 | TRBJ2-7 | TRBV5-1 | . | TGCGCCAGCAGCCCCTGGGGAGGGGTGAAATTAGCTATCGACGAGCAGTACTTC | CASSPWGGVKLAIDEQYF
. | TRBJ2-4 | TRBV20-1 | many | TGCAGTGCTAGATCCGGGGGCAGAGACATTCAGTACTTC | CSARSGGRDIQYF